This TCR beta chain was recorded in a study of response to subunit inactivated influenza vaccine. In its sample, this clonotype was seen a few times. No antigen is known for it. Broader study findings: The authors offered the suggestion that each seasonal influenza vaccination recruits few new T cells.

TCRdb ran MiXCR on the RT-PCR reads and lists one entry per CDR3 protein. This table holds hundreds of thousands of distinct CDR3 sequences, roughly 13% found once. The V gene's germline CDR1 is MNHNS and CDR2 SASEGT. The length of the CDR3 is 15 residues. With V trimmed by 5 bases and J by 4 bases, 5 bases remained unmatched. The source is a man aged 45 to 65 who received an inactivated influenza vaccine. The material was PBMCs from blood, obtained about 40 days after vaccination. The V call is TRBV6-1, the J call TRBJ1-2; 12 bases match TRBD1. In DNA, the CDR3 is TGTGCCAGCAGTCCGGGACAGGGGGCCACCTATGGCTACACCTTC. Protein: CASSPGQGATYGYTF.